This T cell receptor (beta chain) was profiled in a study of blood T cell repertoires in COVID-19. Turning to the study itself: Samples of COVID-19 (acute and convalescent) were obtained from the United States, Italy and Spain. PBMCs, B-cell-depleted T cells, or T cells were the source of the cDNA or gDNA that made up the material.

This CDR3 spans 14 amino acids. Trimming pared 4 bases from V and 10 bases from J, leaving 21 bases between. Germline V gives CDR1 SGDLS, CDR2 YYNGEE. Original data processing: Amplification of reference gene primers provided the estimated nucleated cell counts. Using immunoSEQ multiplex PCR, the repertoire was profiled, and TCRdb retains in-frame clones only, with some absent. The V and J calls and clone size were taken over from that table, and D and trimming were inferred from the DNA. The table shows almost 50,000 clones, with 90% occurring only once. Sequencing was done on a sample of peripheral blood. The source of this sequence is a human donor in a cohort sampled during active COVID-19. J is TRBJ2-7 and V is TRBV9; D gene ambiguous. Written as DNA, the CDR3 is TGTGCCAGCAGCCCAGGCCCTAATTGGAAAAAACAGTACTTC. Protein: CASSPGPNWKKQYF.